A single sample is the source of the 17 T cell receptor beta chains below, sequenced in a study of T cell responses to AZD1222 COVID-19 vaccine. Here immunoSEQ multiplex PCR was the method, and the copy in TCRdb shows in-frame clones only, minus some. This repertoire shows 85,000 to 110,000 clones, 90% to 95% found once; its top ten account for under 50%. The input for sequencing was peripheral blood, taken on day 0 of AZD1222 vaccination. These receptors came from an adult in good health.

The rearrangement uses TRBV7-6 and TRBJ1-6; tentative D call: TRBD1 (5 bases). The length of the CDR3 is 14 residues. Germline lookup yields CDR1 SGHVS and CDR2 FNYEAQ. V shed 5 bases and J shed 6 bases, with 11 bases lying between them. CDR3 nucleotide sequence: TGTGCCAGCAGCCCCGGGACGCTTAATTCACCCCTCCACTTT. Protein sequence: CASSPGTLNSPLHF.

V usage is TRBV27 and J usage is TRBJ2-3, with D unclear. The CDR3 has 13 amino acids. From germline, CDR1 is MNHEY and CDR2 SMNVEV (reference sequence). The ends were cut back, 5 bases at V and 6 bases at J, with 12 bases in the middle. CDR3 nucleotide sequence: TGTGCCAGCAGTCGGACGGAAGGGGATACGCAGTATTTT. This translates into CASSRTEGDTQYF.

The chain carries TRBV9 and TRBJ2-1, with D possibly being TRBD2 (6 bases). Between the trimmed V and J ends, which lost 4 bases and 2 bases, there was a span of 16 bases. The CDR3 is 16 amino acids. Germline-derived CDR1 and CDR2 are SGDLS and YYNGEE. The CDR3 DNA reads as TGTGCCAGCAGCTCCGCCGGGACTTTTACCTACAATGAGCAGTTCTTC. It codes for CASSSAGTFTYNEQFF.

There are a few counts of this clone. This chain uses TRBV6-1 with TRBJ2-7; D gene ambiguous. Trimming removed 2 bases at V and 6 bases at J, with 14 bases between. The CDR3 consists of 14 residues. Looked up from germline, CDR1 is MNHNS and CDR2 is SASEGT. CDR3 coding DNA: TGTGCCAGCAGTGAAAACGAAAGGTCTCCCGAGCAGTACTTC. Translating gives CASSENERSPEQYF.

The rearrangement joins TRBV5-6 to TRBJ1-6; D ambiguous. Germline-derived CDR1 and CDR2 are SGHDT and YYEEEE. The CDR3 sequence is 14 residues long. V dropped 4 bases and J dropped 2 bases, with 7 bases sitting between them. The CDR3 bases are TGTGCCAGCAGCCCGCCGACCTATAATTCACCCCTCCACTTT. It codes for CASSPPTYNSPLHF.

This clone has just one count. This chain joins TRBV21-1 and TRBJ1-6; the listed D gene, TRBD1, was not tested against the DNA. TRBV21-1 corresponds to a pseudogene. The CDR3 consists of 15 residues. The CDR3 loop reads CASSAGTGFNSPLHF. The CDR3 nucleotides read TGTGCCAGCAGTGCCGGGACAGGGTTTAATTCACCCCTCCACTTT.

CDR3 sequence reads: CASSENGRGPLGYTF. The CDR3 DNA is TGTGCCAGCAGTGAAAATGGACGGGGGCCCCTTGGCTACACCTTC. The J gene is TRBJ1-2, the V gene TRBV6-1; D possibly corresponds to TRBD1 (6 bases). The CDR3 has 15 residues. Germline CDR1 reads MNHNS; CDR2 reads SASEGT. V lost 2 bases and J 7 bases, leaving 17 bases between the germline ends.

The V gene is TRBV11-2, the J gene TRBJ2-2; the D gene could be TRBD1 or TRBD2 (5 bases each). CDR1 is SGHAT and CDR2 is FQNNGV in the germline V gene. The CDR3 extends over 17 amino acids. The V gene lost 0 bases and the J gene lost 2 bases, with 13 bases spanning the gap. The CDR3 DNA reads as TGTGCCAGCAGCTTAGACCCGGGGCCATATAACACCGGGGAGCTGTTTTTT. Amino acid sequence: CASSLDPGPYNTGELFF.

This clone was seen only a few times. The chain is built from TRBV28 and TRBJ2-2, with TRBD1 matching over 7 bases. The CDR3 is made up of 15 amino acids. The trim removed 6 bases at V and 7 bases at J, leaving 11 bases unmatched. Germline CDR1 MDHEN, CDR2 SYDVKM. As DNA, the CDR3 is TGTGCCAGCAGCTCACAGGGGAATTTAATCGGGGAGCTGTTTTTT. This codes for CASSSQGNLIGELFF.

The chain combines TRBV5-4 with TRBJ1-4; maybe TRBD1 (6 bases). CDR1 is SGHNT and CDR2 is YYREEE in the germline V gene (reference sequence). The germline V and J ends were trimmed by 1 base and 5 bases, with 12 bases remaining between them. The CDR3 runs 15 residues. CDR3 region: CASSLLGADNEKLFF. CDR3 sequence (DNA): TGTGCCAGCAGCTTGCTGGGGGCTGACAATGAAAAACTGTTTTTT.

This chain links TRBV28 with TRBJ1-1; 7 bases agree with TRBD1. Per germline, CDR1 MDHEN and CDR2 SYDVKM. The CDR3 is 12 amino acids. The junction had 13 bases not matched to a gene; V was cut back by 11 bases and J by 10 bases. The CDR3 DNA sequence: TGTGCCGCACGAATTAGACAGGGCGGAGCTTTCTTT. Its translation is CAARIRQGGAFF.

This chain uses TRBV2 with TRBJ1-1, with TRBD1 matching 9 bases. The trim removed 8 bases at V and 0 bases at J, leaving 7 bases unmatched. CDR1 and CDR2 from the germline V gene are SNHLY and FYNNEI. The CDR3 consists of 15 residues. The CDR3 sequence: CASSGQGIMNTEAFF. In DNA, the CDR3 is TGTGCCAGCTCGGGACAGGGAATCATGAACACTGAAGCTTTCTTT. The entire variable domain, with the rest obtained from reference TRBV2 and TRBJ1-1, is as follows: EPEVTQTPSHQVTQMGQEVILRCVPISNHLYFYWYRQILGQKVEFLVSFYNNEISEKSEIFDDQFSVERPDGSNFTLKIRSTKLEDSAMYFCASSGQGIMNTEAFFGQGTRLTVV.

The J gene is TRBJ2-1, the V gene TRBV28; TRBD1 agrees at 7 bases. Per the germline V gene, CDR1 is MDHEN and CDR2 is SYDVKM. The trim removed 6 bases at V and 12 bases at J, leaving 14 bases unmatched. This CDR3 is 14 amino acids long. CDR3 protein: CASSHRGANKGQFF. The CDR3 DNA is TGTGCCAGCAGCCACAGGGGTGCTAACAAGGGGCAGTTCTTC.

This clone was found once. The chain links TRBV30 to TRBJ2-3; tentative D call: TRBD1 (5 bases). The germline CDR1 and CDR2 sequences are GTSNPN and SVGIG (reference sequence). Trimming shortened V by 0 bases and J by 4 bases, and 8 bases separated the two germline ends. The CDR3 covers 13 residues. CDR3 sequence (DNA): TGTGCCTGGAGTGTTCGCAGGGCAGATACGCAGTATTTT. This translates into CAWSVRRADTQYF.

The genes are TRBV27 and TRBJ2-1, with 8 bases matching TRBD2. Trimming took 8 bases from V and 6 from J; bases not matched to a gene: 12. Germline CDR1 reads MNHEY; CDR2 reads SMNVEV (reference sequence). The CDR3 is 15 residues long. CDR3 residues: CASQRSGGPLNEQFF. CDR3 nucleotide sequence: TGTGCCAGCCAGAGGTCGGGAGGGCCTCTCAATGAGCAGTTCTTC.

The gene calls are TRBV27 and TRBJ1-6; D not resolved. The CDR3 runs 17 residues. V lost 7 bases, J lost 5 bases, and 21 bases lay in between. Germline values: CDR1 MNHEY, CDR2 SMNVEV (reference sequence). This chain's CDR3 is CASKPGGQSFNNSPLHF. The CDR3 region has the DNA TGTGCCAGCAAACCTGGAGGCCAGTCTTTTAATAATTCACCCCTCCACTTT.

This chain links TRBV21-1 with TRBJ2-7; TRBD2 was called by the table and not checked on the DNA. TRBV21-1 is marked as a pseudogene. This CDR3 has 16 amino acids. CDR3 residues: CASSKSLWAGTYEQYF. The CDR3 DNA reads TGTGCCAGCAGCAAAAGTCTGTGGGCGGGAACCTACGAGCAGTACTTC.